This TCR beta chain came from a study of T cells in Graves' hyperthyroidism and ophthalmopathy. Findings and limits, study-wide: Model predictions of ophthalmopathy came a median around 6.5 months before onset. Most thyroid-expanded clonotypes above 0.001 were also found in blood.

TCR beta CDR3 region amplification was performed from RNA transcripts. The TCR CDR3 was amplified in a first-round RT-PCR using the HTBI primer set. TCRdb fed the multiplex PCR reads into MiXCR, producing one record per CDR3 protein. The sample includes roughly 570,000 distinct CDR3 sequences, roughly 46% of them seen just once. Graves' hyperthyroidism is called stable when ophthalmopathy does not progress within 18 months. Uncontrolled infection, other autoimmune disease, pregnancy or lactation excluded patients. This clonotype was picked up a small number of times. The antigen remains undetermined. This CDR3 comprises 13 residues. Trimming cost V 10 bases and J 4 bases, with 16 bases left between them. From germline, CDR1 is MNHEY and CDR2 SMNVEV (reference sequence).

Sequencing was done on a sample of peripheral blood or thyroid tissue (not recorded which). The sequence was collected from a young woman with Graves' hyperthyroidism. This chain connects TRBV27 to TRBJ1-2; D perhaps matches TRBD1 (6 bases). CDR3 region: CATAQGTPYGYTF. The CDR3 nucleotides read TGTGCCACTGCCCAGGGGACCCCCTATGGCTACACCTTC.